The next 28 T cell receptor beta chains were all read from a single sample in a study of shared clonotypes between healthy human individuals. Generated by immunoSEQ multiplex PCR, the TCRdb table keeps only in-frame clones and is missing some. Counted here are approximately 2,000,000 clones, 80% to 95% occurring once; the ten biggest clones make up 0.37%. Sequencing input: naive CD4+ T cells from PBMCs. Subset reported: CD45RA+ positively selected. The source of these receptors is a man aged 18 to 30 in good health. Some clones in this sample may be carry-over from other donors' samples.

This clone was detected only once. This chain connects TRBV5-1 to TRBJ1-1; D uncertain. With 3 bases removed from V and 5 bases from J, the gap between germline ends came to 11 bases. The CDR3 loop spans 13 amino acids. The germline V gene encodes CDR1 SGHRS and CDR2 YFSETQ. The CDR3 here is CASSSDGRTEAFF. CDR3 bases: TGCGCCAGCAGCTCCGACGGTCGGACTGAAGCTTTCTTT.

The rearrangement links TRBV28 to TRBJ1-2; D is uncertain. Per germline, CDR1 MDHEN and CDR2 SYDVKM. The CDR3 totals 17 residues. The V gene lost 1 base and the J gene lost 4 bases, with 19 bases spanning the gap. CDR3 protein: CASSLLSPQPLIYGYTF. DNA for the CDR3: TGTGCCAGCAGTTTATTATCCCCACAGCCGCTTATCTATGGCTACACCTTC.

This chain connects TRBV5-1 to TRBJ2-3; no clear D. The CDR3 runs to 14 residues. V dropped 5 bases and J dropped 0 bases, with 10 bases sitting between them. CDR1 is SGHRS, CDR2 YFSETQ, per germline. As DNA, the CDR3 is TGCGCCAGCAGTCTGCGAGAGAGCACAGATACGCAGTATTTT. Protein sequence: CASSLRESTDTQYF.

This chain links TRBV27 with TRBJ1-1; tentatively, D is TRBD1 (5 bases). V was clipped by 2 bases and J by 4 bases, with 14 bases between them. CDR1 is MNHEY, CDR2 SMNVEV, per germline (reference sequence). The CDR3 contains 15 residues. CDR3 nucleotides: TGTGCCAGCAGTTTACCGGGACCGCGAGGCACTGAAGCTTTCTTT. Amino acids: CASSLPGPRGTEAFF.

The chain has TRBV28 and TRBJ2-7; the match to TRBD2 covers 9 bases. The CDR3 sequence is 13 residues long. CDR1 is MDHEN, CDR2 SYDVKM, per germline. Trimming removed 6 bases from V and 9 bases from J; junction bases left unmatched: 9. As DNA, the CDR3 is TGTGCCAGCAGCCAACGGTCTAGCGGGGTGCAGTACTTC. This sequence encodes CASSQRSSGVQYF. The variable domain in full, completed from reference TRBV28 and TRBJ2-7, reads DVKVTQSSRYLVKRTGEKVFLECVQDMDHENMFWYRQDPGLGLRLIYFSYDVKMKEKGDIPEGYSVSREKKERFSLILESASTNQTSMYLCASSQRSSGVQYFGPGTRLTVT.

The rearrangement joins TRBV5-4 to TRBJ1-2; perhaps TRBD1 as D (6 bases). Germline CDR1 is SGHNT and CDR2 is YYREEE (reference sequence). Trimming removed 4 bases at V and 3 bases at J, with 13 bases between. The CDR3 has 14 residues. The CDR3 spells CASSPGQFDYGYTF. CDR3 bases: TGTGCCAGCAGCCCCGGACAGTTTGACTATGGCTACACCTTC.

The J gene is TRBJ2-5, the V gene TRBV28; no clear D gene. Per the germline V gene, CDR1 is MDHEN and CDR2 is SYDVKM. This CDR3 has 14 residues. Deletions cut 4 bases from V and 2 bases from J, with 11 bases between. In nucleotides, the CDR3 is TGTGCCAGCAGTTATGACCGTAGACAAGAGACCCAGTACTTC. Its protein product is CASSYDRRQETQYF.

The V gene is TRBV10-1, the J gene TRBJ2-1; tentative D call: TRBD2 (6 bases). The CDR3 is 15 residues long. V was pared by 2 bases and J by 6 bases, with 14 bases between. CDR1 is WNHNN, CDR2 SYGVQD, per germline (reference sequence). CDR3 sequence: CASSEGSGPGNEQFF. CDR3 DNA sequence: TGCGCCAGCAGTGAGGGTAGCGGACCTGGCAATGAGCAGTTCTTC.

CDR3 residues: CASSLRLAAFYEQYF. CDR3 DNA sequence: TGTGCCAGCAGCTTAAGACTAGCGGCTTTCTACGAGCAGTACTTC. The chain has TRBV11-2 and TRBJ2-7, with TRBD2 matching 9 bases. After removal of 2 bases from V and 3 bases from J, the junction contained 5 bases not matched to a gene. The germline CDR1 and CDR2 sequences are SGHAT and FQNNGV. The CDR3 covers 15 residues.

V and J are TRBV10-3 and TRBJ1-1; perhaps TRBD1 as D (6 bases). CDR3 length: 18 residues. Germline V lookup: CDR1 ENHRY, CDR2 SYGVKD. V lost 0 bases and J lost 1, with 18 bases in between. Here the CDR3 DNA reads TGTGCCATCAGTGAGTCGAGGGGGGCCCACCGTGCGAACACTGAAGCTTTCTTT. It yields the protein CAISESRGAHRANTEAFF.

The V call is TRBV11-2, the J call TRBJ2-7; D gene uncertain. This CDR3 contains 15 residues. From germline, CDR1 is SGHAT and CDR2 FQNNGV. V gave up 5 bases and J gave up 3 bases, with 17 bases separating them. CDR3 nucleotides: TGTGCCAGCAGCCCCGACGGAGCAATGTTCTACGAGCAGTACTTC. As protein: CASSPDGAMFYEQYF.

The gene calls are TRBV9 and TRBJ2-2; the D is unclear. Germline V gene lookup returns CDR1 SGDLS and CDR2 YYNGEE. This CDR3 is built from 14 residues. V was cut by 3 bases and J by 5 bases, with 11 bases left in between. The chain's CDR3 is CASSAQTRTGELFF. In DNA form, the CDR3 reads TGTGCCAGCAGCGCCCAGACTCGGACCGGGGAGCTGTTTTTT.

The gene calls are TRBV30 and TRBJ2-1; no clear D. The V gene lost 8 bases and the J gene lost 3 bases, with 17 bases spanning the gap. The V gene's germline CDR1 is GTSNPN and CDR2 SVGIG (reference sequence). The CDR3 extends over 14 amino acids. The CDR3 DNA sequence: TGTGCCCGAAGGACCGGCGTTGGCTACAATGAGCAGTTCTTC. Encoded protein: CARRTGVGYNEQFF.

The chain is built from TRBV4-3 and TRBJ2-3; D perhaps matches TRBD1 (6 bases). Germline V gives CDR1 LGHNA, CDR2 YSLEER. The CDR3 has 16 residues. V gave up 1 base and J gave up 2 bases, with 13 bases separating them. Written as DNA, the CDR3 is TGCGCCAGCAGCCAAGTGGACAGCCCCAACACAGATACGCAGTATTTT. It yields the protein CASSQVDSPNTDTQYF.

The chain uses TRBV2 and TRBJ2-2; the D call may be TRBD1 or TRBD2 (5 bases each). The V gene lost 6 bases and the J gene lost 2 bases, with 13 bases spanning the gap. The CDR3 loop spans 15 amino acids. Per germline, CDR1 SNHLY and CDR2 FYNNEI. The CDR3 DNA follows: TGTGCCAGCAGCTCGGGACCACCTAACACCGGGGAGCTGTTTTTT. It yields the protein CASSSGPPNTGELFF. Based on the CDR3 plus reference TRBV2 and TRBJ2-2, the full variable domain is EPEVTQTPSHQVTQMGQEVILRCVPISNHLYFYWYRQILGQKVEFLVSFYNNEISEKSEIFDDQFSVERPDGSNFTLKIRSTKLEDSAMYFCASSSGPPNTGELFFGEGSRLTVL.

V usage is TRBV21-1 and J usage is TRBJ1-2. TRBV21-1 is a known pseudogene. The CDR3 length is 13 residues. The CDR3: CASTREGFYGYTF. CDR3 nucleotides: TGTGCCAGCACCCGCGAGGGCTTCTATGGCTACACCTTC.

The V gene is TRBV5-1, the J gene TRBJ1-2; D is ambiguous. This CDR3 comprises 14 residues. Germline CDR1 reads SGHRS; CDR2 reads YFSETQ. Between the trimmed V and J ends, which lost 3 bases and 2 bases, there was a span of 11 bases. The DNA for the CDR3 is TGCGCCAGCAGCTCTACGGCGCCCAACTATGGCTACACCTTC. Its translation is CASSSTAPNYGYTF.

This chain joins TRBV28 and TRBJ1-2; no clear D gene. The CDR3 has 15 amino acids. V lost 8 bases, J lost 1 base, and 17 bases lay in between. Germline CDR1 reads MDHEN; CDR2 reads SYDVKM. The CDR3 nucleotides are TGTGCCAGCTGTTCGACTGAAGGGAATAACTATGGCTACACCTTC. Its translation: CASCSTEGNNYGYTF.

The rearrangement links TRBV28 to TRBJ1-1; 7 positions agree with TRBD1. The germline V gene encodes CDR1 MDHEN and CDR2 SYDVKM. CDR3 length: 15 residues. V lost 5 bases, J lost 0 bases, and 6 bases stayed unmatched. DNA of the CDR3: TGTGCCAGCAGTCCCGGGACAGTCATGAACACTGAAGCTTTCTTT. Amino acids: CASSPGTVMNTEAFF.

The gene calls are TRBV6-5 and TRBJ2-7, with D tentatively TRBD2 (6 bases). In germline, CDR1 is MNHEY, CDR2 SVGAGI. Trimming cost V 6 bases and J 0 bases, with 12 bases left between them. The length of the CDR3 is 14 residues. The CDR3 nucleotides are TGTGCCAGCAGGGGGATCGGGAGCTCCTACGAGCAGTACTTC. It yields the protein CASRGIGSSYEQYF.

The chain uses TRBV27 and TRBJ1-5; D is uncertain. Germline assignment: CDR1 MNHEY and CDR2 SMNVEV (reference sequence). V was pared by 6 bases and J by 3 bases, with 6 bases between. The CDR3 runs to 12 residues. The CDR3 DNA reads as TGTGCCAGCAGGACTCACAATCAGCCCCAGCATTTT. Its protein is CASRTHNQPQHF.

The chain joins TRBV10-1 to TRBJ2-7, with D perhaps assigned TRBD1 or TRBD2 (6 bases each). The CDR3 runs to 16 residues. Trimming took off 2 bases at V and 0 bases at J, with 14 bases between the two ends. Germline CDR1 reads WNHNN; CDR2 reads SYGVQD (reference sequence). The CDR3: CASSERGDGNSYEQYF. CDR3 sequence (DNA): TGCGCCAGCAGTGAGAGGGGGGATGGGAACTCCTACGAGCAGTACTTC.

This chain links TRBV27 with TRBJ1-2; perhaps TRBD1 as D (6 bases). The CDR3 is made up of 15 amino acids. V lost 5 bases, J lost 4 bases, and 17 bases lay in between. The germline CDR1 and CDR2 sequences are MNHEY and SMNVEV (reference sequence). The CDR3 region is CASSPQQGRPYGYTF. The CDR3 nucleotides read TGTGCCAGCAGTCCCCAACAGGGCCGCCCCTATGGCTACACCTTC.

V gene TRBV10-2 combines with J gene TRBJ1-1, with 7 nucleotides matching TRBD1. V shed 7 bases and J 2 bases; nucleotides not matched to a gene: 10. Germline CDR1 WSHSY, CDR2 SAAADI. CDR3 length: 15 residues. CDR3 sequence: CASMVPGTANTEAFF. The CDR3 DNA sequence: TGCGCCAGCATGGTTCCGGGGACAGCAAACACTGAAGCTTTCTTT.

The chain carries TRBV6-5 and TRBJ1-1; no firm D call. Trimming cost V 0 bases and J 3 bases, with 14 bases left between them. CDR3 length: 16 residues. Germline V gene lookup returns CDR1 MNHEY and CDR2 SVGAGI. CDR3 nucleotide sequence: TGTGCCAGCAGTTACTCCATAGTAGGGTCGCACACTGAAGCTTTCTTT. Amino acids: CASSYSIVGSHTEAFF.

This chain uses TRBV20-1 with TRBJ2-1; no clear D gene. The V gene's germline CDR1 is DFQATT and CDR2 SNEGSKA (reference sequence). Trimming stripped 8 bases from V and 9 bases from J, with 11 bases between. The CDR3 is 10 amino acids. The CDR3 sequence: CSPKGSEQFF. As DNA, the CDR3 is TGCAGTCCAAAAGGTTCTGAGCAGTTCTTC.

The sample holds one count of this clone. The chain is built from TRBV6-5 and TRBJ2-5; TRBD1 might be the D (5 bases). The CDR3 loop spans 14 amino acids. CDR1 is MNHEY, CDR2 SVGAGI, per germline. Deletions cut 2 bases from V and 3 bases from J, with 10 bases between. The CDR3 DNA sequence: TGTGCCAGCAGTTACAGGGGAAGGGAAGAGACCCAGTACTTC. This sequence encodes CASSYRGREETQYF.

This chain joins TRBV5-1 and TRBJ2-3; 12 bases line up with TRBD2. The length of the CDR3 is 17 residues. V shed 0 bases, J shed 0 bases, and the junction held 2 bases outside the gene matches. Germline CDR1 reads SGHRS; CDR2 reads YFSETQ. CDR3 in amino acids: CASSLATSGRSTDTQYF. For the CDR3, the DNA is TGCGCCAGCAGCTTGGCCACTAGCGGGAGGAGCACAGATACGCAGTATTTT.